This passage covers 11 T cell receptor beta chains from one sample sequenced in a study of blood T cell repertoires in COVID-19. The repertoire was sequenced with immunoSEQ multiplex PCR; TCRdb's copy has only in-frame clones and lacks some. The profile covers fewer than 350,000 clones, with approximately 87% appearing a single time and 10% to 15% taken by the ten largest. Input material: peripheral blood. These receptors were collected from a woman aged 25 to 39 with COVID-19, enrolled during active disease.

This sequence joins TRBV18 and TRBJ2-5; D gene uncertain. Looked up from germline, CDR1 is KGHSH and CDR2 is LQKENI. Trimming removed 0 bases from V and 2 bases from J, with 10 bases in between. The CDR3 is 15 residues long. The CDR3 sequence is CASSPPAEDQETQYF. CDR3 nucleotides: TGTGCCAGCTCACCACCGGCCGAGGATCAAGAGACCCAGTACTTC.

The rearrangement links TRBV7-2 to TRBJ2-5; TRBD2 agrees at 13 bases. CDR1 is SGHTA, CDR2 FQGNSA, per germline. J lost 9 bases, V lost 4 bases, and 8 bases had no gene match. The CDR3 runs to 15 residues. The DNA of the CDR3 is TGTGCCAGCAGCTCCCTAACTAGCGGGGGGGCTGCCCAGTACTTC. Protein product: CASSSLTSGGAAQYF.

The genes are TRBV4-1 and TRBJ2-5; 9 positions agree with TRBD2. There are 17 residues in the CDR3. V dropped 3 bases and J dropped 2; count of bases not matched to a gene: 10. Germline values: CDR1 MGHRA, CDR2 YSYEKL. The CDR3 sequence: CASSQPTSGLAQETQYF. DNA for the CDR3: TGCGCCAGCAGCCAGCCGACTAGCGGACTAGCACAAGAGACCCAGTACTTC.

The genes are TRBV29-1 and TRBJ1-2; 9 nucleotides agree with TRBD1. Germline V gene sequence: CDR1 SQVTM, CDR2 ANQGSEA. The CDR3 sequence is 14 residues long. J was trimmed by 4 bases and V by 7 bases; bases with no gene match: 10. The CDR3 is CSATTGTGTYGYTF. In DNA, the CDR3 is TGCAGCGCCACTACCGGGACAGGGACCTATGGCTACACCTTC.

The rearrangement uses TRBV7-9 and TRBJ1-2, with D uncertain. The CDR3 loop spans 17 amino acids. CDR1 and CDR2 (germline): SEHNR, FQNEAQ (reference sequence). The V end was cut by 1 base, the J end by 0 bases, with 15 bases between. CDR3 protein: CASSLDSGGGANYGYTF. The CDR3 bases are TGTGCCAGCAGCTTAGATTCGGGAGGCGGAGCTAACTATGGCTACACCTTC. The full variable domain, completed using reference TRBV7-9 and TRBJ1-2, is DTGVSQNPRHKITKRGQNVTFRCDPISEHNRLYWYRQTLGQGPEFLTYFQNEAQLEKSRLLSDRFSAERPKGSFSTLEIQRTEQGDSAMYLCASSLDSGGGANYGYTFGSGTRLTVV.

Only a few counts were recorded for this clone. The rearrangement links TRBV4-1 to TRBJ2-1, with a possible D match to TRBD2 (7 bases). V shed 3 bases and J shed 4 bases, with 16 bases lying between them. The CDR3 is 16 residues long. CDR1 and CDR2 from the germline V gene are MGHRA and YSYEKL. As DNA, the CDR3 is TGCGCCAGCAGCCAGGACCCGGGGGGCCTATACAATGAGCAGTTCTTC. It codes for CASSQDPGGLYNEQFF.

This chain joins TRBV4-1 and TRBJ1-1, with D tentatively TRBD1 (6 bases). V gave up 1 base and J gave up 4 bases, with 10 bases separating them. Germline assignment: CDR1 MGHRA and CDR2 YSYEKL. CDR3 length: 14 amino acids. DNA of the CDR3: TGCGCCAGCAGCCAAGGGGGAGGGGGCACTGAAGCTTTCTTT. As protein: CASSQGGGGTEAFF.

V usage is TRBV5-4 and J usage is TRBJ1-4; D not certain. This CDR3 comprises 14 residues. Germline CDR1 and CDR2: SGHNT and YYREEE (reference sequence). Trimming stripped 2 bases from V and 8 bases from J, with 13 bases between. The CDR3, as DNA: TGTGCCAGCAGCTTTTCCCGGGAAGCAGAAAAACTGTTTTTT. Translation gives CASSFSREAEKLFF.

The chain's CDR3 is CASSDAVRSQGTEAFF. As DNA, the CDR3 is TGTGCCAGCAGTGATGCCGTTCGGTCCCAGGGCACTGAAGCTTTCTTT. The chain is built from TRBV6-1 and TRBJ1-1; D might be TRBD1 (5 bases). The CDR3 spans 16 residues. Trimming left V 3 bases short and J 4 bases short, with 18 bases between. From germline, CDR1 is MNHNS and CDR2 SASEGT.

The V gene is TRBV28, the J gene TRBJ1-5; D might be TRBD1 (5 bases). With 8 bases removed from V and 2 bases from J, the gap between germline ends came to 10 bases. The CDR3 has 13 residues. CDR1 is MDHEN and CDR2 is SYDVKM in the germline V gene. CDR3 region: CASAGVGNQPQHF. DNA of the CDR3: TGTGCCAGCGCGGGGGTTGGCAATCAGCCCCAGCATTTT.

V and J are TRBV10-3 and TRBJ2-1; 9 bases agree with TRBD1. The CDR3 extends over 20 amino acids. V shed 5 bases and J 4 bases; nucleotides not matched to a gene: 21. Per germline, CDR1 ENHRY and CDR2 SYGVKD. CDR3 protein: CAISRTGERARPTLYNEQFF. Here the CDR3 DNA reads TGTGCCATCAGTAGGACAGGGGAGCGGGCGAGACCTACTCTTTACAATGAGCAGTTCTTC.